This T cell receptor beta chain derives from a study of beta chain features in type 1 diabetes. Study conclusions and caveats: Whether TCRB rearrangement is influenced by HLA type was left unresolved in this analysis.

The V gene's germline CDR1 is ENHRY and CDR2 SYGVKD. With 3 bases removed from V and 7 bases from J, the gap between germline ends came to 16 bases. This CDR3 has 14 residues. In regard to this clone: Its antigen is currently unknown.

Reverse transcribing all isolated RNA meant expressed TCRB transcripts were sequenced. Some clones are missing from TCRdb's copy, which holds only in-frame ones; the method was immunoSEQ multiplex PCR. The sample has 810,000 or so clones; roughly a sixth are singletons. This receptor was identified in a woman in her late teens or twenties in good health. Material for sequencing was naive CD4+ T cells from blood. The rearrangement links TRBV10-3 to TRBJ2-7, with D perhaps matching TRBD2 (5 bases). CDR3 loop: CAISDSGKSGEQYF. Here the CDR3 DNA reads TGTGCCATCAGTGATTCCGGGAAATCGGGGGAGCAGTACTTC.